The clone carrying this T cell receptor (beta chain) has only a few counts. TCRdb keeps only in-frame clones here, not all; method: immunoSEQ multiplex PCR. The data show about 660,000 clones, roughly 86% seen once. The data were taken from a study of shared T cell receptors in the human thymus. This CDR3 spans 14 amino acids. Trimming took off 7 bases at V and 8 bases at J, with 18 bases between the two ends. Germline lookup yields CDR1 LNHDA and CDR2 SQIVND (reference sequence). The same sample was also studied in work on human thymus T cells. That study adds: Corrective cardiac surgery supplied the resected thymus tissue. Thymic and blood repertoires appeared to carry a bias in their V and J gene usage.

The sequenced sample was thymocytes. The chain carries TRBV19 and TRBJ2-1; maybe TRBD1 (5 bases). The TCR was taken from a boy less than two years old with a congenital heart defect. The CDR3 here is CASTVGPRVDEQFF. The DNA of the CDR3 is TGTGCCAGTACGGTGGGGCCCCGGGTCGATGAGCAGTTCTTC.